The rows below give T cell receptor beta chains drawn from one sample of a study of human CD8 memory T cell subsets. TCRdb re-called the 5' RACE reads and gives one entry per CDR3 protein, without DNA. This table holds some 5,300 distinct CDR3 sequences. Sequencing was performed on CD8+ T cells from PBMCs. The source of these receptors is a human donor in good health. Each CDR3 is given with its conserved first and last residue. Not every row has a clone size; where given, it reads once, few, many or a size class.

V gene: TRBV7-9
clone size: .
J gene: TRBJ2-1
CDR3 protein: CASSGTSGDSYNEQFF

V gene: TRBV7-2
clone size: medium-sized
J gene: TRBJ1-2
CDR3 protein: CASSDEPPANYGYTF

V gene: TRBV6-2/TRBV6-3
clone size: medium-sized
J gene: TRBJ2-4
CDR3 protein: CASSYSPVDIQYF

V gene: TRBV7-8
clone size: medium-sized
J gene: TRBJ1-1
CDR3 protein: CASSPGGRETEAFF

V gene: TRBV29-1
clone size: .
J gene: TRBJ2-2
CDR3 protein: CSVGLDETGNGELFF

V gene: TRBV27
clone size: .
J gene: TRBJ1-5
CDR3 protein: CASSFIPPRVGQPQHF

V gene: TRBV9
clone size: .
J gene: TRBJ2-7
CDR3 protein: CASSSGGLSYEQYF

V gene: TRBV29-1
clone size: medium-sized
J gene: TRBJ2-7
CDR3 protein: CSVEDPSQGVNEQYF

V gene: TRBV5-6
clone size: medium-sized
J gene: TRBJ1-1
CDR3 protein: CASSIGNTEAFF

V gene: TRBV7-9
clone size: .
J gene: TRBJ2-7
CDR3 protein: CASSQQDYYEQYF

V gene: TRBV3-1
clone size: .
J gene: TRBJ2-1
CDR3 protein: CASSHGLPEDEQFF

V gene: TRBV5-1
clone size: .
J gene: TRBJ1-1
CDR3 protein: CATSPGQGEINTEAFF

V gene: TRBV30
clone size: .
J gene: TRBJ1-1
CDR3 protein: CAWFEGTEAFF

V gene: TRBV5-6
clone size: large
J gene: TRBJ1-2
CDR3 protein: CASSFWTGNNYGYTF

V gene: TRBV4-1
clone size: .
J gene: TRBJ1-2
CDR3 protein: CASSQDPGTEGYGYTF

V gene: TRBV29-1
clone size: .
J gene: TRBJ1-2
CDR3 protein: CSVDRRTGGAVNYGYTF

V gene: TRBV10-2
clone size: .
J gene: TRBJ1-1
CDR3 protein: CASSERDRGQSSEAFF

V gene: TRBV11-2
clone size: large
J gene: TRBJ2-1
CDR3 protein: CASSLVHGLAERNEQFF

V gene: TRBV7-2
clone size: .
J gene: TRBJ2-5
CDR3 protein: CASSPDSSQGETQYF

V gene: TRBV4-2
clone size: medium-sized
J gene: TRBJ1-6
CDR3 protein: CASSQERRARNSPLHF

V gene: TRBV4-3
clone size: .
J gene: TRBJ2-1
CDR3 protein: CASSQDLDEYNEQFF

V gene: TRBV3-1
clone size: .
J gene: TRBJ2-5
CDR3 protein: CASSHPALAGEETQYF

V gene: TRBV19
clone size: .
J gene: TRBJ2-1
CDR3 protein: CASFPTGLAGDDEQFF

V gene: TRBV3-1
clone size: medium-sized
J gene: TRBJ2-2
CDR3 protein: CASSQARSRELFF

V gene: TRBV19
clone size: .
J gene: TRBJ1-5
CDR3 protein: CASSPTGAVQPQHF

V gene: TRBV7-9
clone size: .
J gene: TRBJ2-7
CDR3 protein: CASTLGGSGSEQYF

V gene: TRBV28
clone size: medium-sized
J gene: TRBJ1-4
CDR3 protein: CASTPQPGRGGGVVPGDEKLFF

V gene: TRBV11-2
clone size: .
J gene: TRBJ1-1
CDR3 protein: CASSSVTSMNTEAFF

V gene: TRBV19
clone size: .
J gene: TRBJ2-7
CDR3 protein: CASSPWGASPHEQYF

V gene: TRBV12-3/TRBV12-4
clone size: .
J gene: TRBJ2-1
CDR3 protein: CASSLETRDPTYNEQFF

V gene: TRBV5-6
clone size: .
J gene: TRBJ1-2
CDR3 protein: CASSLQDRPYGYTF

V gene: TRBV27
clone size: .
J gene: TRBJ1-5
CDR3 protein: CASSPGGPEQPQHF

V gene: TRBV9
clone size: .
J gene: TRBJ1-2
CDR3 protein: CASSVGQDYGYTF

V gene: TRBV15
clone size: .
J gene: TRBJ1-1
CDR3 protein: CATSRAGQTEAFF

V gene: TRBV9
clone size: .
J gene: TRBJ1-1
CDR3 protein: CASSSGGRMNTEAFF

V gene: TRBV12-3/TRBV12-4
clone size: .
J gene: TRBJ2-5
CDR3 protein: CASSLATKETQYF

V gene: TRBV5-8
clone size: .
J gene: TRBJ2-5
CDR3 protein: CASSLALRPFKRETQYF

V gene: TRBV11-3
clone size: .
J gene: TRBJ1-5
CDR3 protein: CASSLWPPDGSNKPQHF

V gene: TRBV4-1
clone size: .
J gene: TRBJ2-1
CDR3 protein: CASSHSSASGNEQFF

V gene: TRBV25-1
clone size: .
J gene: TRBJ1-1
CDR3 protein: CASSESAWGQNTEAFF

V gene: TRBV7-8
clone size: .
J gene: TRBJ1-5
CDR3 protein: CASSTHQGPSQPQHF

V gene: TRBV28
clone size: .
J gene: TRBJ1-6
CDR3 protein: CASSLGDPQNSPLHF

V gene: TRBV4-3
clone size: .
J gene: TRBJ2-7
CDR3 protein: CASSQDRGSSYEQYF

V gene: TRBV29-1
clone size: medium-sized
J gene: TRBJ2-1
CDR3 protein: CSVGPGTSLSNEQFF

V gene: TRBV12-3/TRBV12-4
clone size: .
J gene: TRBJ2-5
CDR3 protein: CASSPRQVQETQYF

V gene: TRBV6-5
clone size: .
J gene: TRBJ2-7
CDR3 protein: CASSYEGGSYEQYF

V gene: TRBV12-3/TRBV12-4
clone size: large
J gene: TRBJ1-1
CDR3 protein: CASSTRLALESTEAFF

V gene: TRBV28
clone size: medium-sized
J gene: TRBJ2-5
CDR3 protein: CASSLRDLETQYF

V gene: TRBV28
clone size: medium-sized
J gene: TRBJ1-1
CDR3 protein: CASSSPPEGGEAFF

V gene: TRBV5-4
clone size: .
J gene: TRBJ2-7
CDR3 protein: CASSLEGDSLDEQYF

V gene: TRBV7-6
clone size: .
J gene: TRBJ2-7
CDR3 protein: CASSLTGQGNYEQYF

V gene: TRBV7-9
clone size: .
J gene: TRBJ2-5
CDR3 protein: CASSSGLAGAETQYF

V gene: TRBV6-6
clone size: .
J gene: TRBJ2-7
CDR3 protein: CASSFGTGGYEQYF

V gene: TRBV20-1
clone size: .
J gene: TRBJ1-2
CDR3 protein: CSARDLGQEGYGYTF

V gene: TRBV9
clone size: .
J gene: TRBJ2-7
CDR3 protein: CASSVSRGVGVHEQYF

V gene: TRBV3-1
clone size: .
J gene: TRBJ1-3
CDR3 protein: CATGAGNTIYF

V gene: TRBV20-1
clone size: .
J gene: TRBJ2-1
CDR3 protein: CSASASDGGAGYEQFF